The rows below give T cell receptor beta chains drawn from one sample of a study of Graves' ophthalmopathy and Graves' hyperthyroidism. TCRdb re-derived calls from the multiplex PCR reads in MiXCR, one entry per CDR3 protein. The repertoire holds almost 750,000 distinct CDR3 sequences, roughly 40% seen once, with 44% in the top ten. The specimen sequenced was peripheral blood. These TCRs come from an adult man with Graves' ophthalmopathy. Each CDR3 is given with its conserved first and last residue. The order of the fields is V gene, clone size, J gene, D gene, CDR3 DNA, CDR3 protein. A D gene is named only where the DNA matches it firmly. The size field is filled for only some rows; it gives once, few, many or a size class.

TRBV12-3/TRBV12-4	-	TRBJ1-6	TRBD1	TGTGTCAGCAGTCCCCTAGACAGGGGCCGGACACCCCTCCACTTT	CVSSPLDRGRTPLHF
TRBV5-1	many	TRBJ1-1	-	TGCGCCAGCAGATGGACAGCCAACACTGAAGCTTTCTTT	CASRWTANTEAFF
TRBV5-1	-	TRBJ1-1	TRBD1	TGCGCCAGCAGCCACCCACGCCGACAGGGGGGATCACCTCACCCTGAAGCTTTCTTT	CASSHPRRQGGSPHPEAFF
TRBV12-3/TRBV12-4	many	TRBJ1-2	-	TGTGCCAGCAGTAACAGGGTAGAAGGCTACACCTTC	CASSNRVEGYTF
TRBV3-1	-	TRBJ2-2	TRBD2	TGTGCCAGCAGCCAAGGGGGACTAGCGGGAAGCACCGGGGAGCTGTTTTTT	CASSQGGLAGSTGELFF
TRBV2	-	TRBJ1-4	-	TGTGCCAGCAGTGCCCTTGTGAGGGGTCCGGGCGGTGGACTGTTTTTT	CASSALVRGPGGGLFF
TRBV7-3	many	TRBJ2-5	TRBD2	TGTGCCAGCAGCTGGGGTAGCGGGAAGCAAGAGACCCAGTACTTC	CASSWGSGKQETQYF
TRBV20-1	-	TRBJ1-5	TRBD1	TGCAGTGCTAGACGGGACAGGGGCACTGACCCTAATCAGCCCCAGCATTTT	CSARRDRGTDPNQPQHF
TRBV20-1	few	TRBJ1-1	TRBD1	TGCAGTGCTATATACAGGGGGCGTTTGGACACTGAAGCTTTCTTT	CSAIYRGRLDTEAFF
TRBV19	-	TRBJ1-1	-	TGTGCCAGTAGTATAGGCGGGACGAACACTGAAGCTTTCTTT	CASSIGGTNTEAFF
TRBV10-3	-	TRBJ1-6	-	TGTGCCATCAGTGATGACCTCCCAGGGGTGGGGAATTCACCCCTCCACTTT	CAISDDLPGVGNSPLHF
TRBV7-9	-	TRBJ2-7	TRBD1	TGTGCCAGCAGCCTACTCGGACAGGGTTACGAGCAGTACTTC	CASSLLGQGYEQYF
TRBV5-8	-	TRBJ2-7	TRBD1	TGTGCCAGCAGCGCCCGGTGGGACAGTTCCTACGAGCAGTACTTC	CASSARWDSSYEQYF
TRBV24-1	many	TRBJ1-3	-	TGTGCCACCAGTGACTCGGGACCTTCTGGAAACACCATATATTTT	CATSDSGPSGNTIYF
TRBV15	-	TRBJ1-5	TRBD1	TGTGCCACCGCTCCCAGGACAGGGGATCAGCCCCAGCATTTT	CATAPRTGDQPQHF
TRBV2	many	TRBJ1-2	TRBD1	TGTGCCAACTTACCAGGGACAGGGAACTATGGCTACACCTTC	CANLPGTGNYGYTF
TRBV10-3	few	TRBJ1-4	-	TGTGCCAGCAAGGGCGACGGACGGGAAAAACTGTTTTTT	CASKGDGREKLFF
TRBV24-1	-	TRBJ1-5	-	TGTGCCACCAGTTACCGACGGGGTGATCAGCCCCAGCATTTT	CATSYRRGDQPQHF
TRBV9	-	TRBJ1-1	TRBD1	TGTGCCAGCAGCGCGACAGGGCGGAACACTGAAGCTTTCTTT	CASSATGRNTEAFF
TRBV4-3	few	TRBJ1-6	TRBD1	TGCGCCAGCAGCCAGGGACAGAGTCTCAATTCACCCCTCCACTTT	CASSQGQSLNSPLHF
TRBV10-3	many	TRBJ2-5	-	TGTGCCACCCTCGATGGGGTGAACAAAGAGACCCAGTACTTC	CATLDGVNKETQYF
TRBV6-5	many	TRBJ2-5	TRBD2	TGTGCCAGCAGTTACCAAACCGGGAGGCCGGAGACCCAGTACTTC	CASSYQTGRPETQYF
TRBV7-9	-	TRBJ2-3	TRBD2	TGTGCCAGCAGCCAGGGGCTAGCGGGAGTGACAGATACGCAGTATTTT	CASSQGLAGVTDTQYF
TRBV11-2	few	TRBJ2-5	TRBD2	TGTGCCAGCAGCCTAGGACTAGTCCGTGACGAGACCCAGTACTTC	CASSLGLVRDETQYF
TRBV4-1	few	TRBJ1-1	TRBD1	TGCGCCAGCAGCCCCTCGACAGGGGACACTGAAGCTTTCTTT	CASSPSTGDTEAFF